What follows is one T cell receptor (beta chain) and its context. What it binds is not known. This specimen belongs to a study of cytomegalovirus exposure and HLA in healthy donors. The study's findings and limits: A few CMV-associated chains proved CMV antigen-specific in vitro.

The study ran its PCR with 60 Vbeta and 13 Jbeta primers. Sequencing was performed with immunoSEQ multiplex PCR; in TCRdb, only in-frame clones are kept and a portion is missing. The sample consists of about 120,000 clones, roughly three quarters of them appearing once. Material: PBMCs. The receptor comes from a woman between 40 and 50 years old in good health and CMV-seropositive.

CDR3 sequence reads: CASTDRGFGTDTQYF. The DNA for the CDR3 is TGTGCCAGTACCGACAGGGGTTTTGGCACAGATACGCAGTATTTT. V usage is TRBV19 and J usage is TRBJ2-3, with TRBD1 matching 8 bases. The CDR3 runs 15 residues. Per the germline V gene, CDR1 is LNHDA and CDR2 is SQIVND (reference sequence). Trimming took 7 bases from V and 1 from J; bases not matched to a gene: 7.